Below are 9 T cell receptor beta chains sequenced from a single sample in a study of shared clonotypes between healthy human individuals. Here immunoSEQ multiplex PCR was the method, and the copy in TCRdb shows in-frame clones only, minus some. The profile covers more than 2,000,000 clones, with approximately 95% appearing a single time and 0.39% taken by the ten largest. Sequencing was performed on naive CD4+ T cells from PBMCs. The subset is: CD45RA+ positively selected. The receptors were gathered from a young man in good health. Some clones in this sample may be carry-over from other donors' samples.

J is TRBJ2-1 and V is TRBV4-2; 9 nucleotides agree with TRBD2. J lost 2 bases, V lost 2 bases, and 10 bases had no gene match. This CDR3 has 18 amino acids. The germline V gene encodes CDR1 LGHNA and CDR2 YNFKEQ. The CDR3 is CASSQKWAGGPPYNEQFF. For the CDR3, the DNA is TGTGCCAGCAGCCAAAAATGGGCGGGAGGGCCTCCCTACAATGAGCAGTTCTTC.

This sequence joins TRBV4-1 and TRBJ2-7; 11 nucleotides agree with TRBD2. This CDR3 region has 15 residues. Trimming removed 5 bases from V and 1 base from J; junction bases left unmatched: 4. In germline, CDR1 is MGHRA, CDR2 YSYEKL. CDR3 amino acids: CASSIAGGFSYEQYF. The CDR3 coding sequence is TGCGCCAGCAGCATAGCGGGAGGGTTTTCCTACGAGCAGTACTTC.

This chain connects TRBV15 to TRBJ2-7; TRBD2 agrees at 9 bases. This CDR3 comprises 16 residues. CDR1 LNHNV and CDR2 YYDKDF come from the germline V gene (reference sequence). V trimming: 2 bases; J trimming: 6 bases; junction bases outside the gene matches: 11. The CDR3 region has the DNA TGTGCCACCAGCAGATCCCGAGGTAGCGGGAGCTCCGAGCAGTACTTC. Translated: CATSRSRGSGSSEQYF.

This chain links TRBV28 with TRBJ1-2, with D hard to call. This CDR3 spans 11 amino acids. The germline V gene encodes CDR1 MDHEN and CDR2 SYDVKM. Deletions cut 8 bases from V and 6 bases from J, with 10 bases between. CDR3: CASSAPNGYTF. The DNA of the CDR3 is TGTGCCAGCTCCGCCCCAAATGGCTACACCTTC.

The V and J genes are TRBV19 and TRBJ2-1; D unresolved. The V gene's germline CDR1 is LNHDA and CDR2 SQIVND (reference sequence). The CDR3 is made up of 16 amino acids. Trimming pared 0 bases from V and 0 bases from J, leaving 9 bases between. The CDR3 loop is CASSIEGSNSYNEQFF. For the CDR3, the DNA is TGTGCCAGTAGTATAGAGGGCAGTAACTCCTACAATGAGCAGTTCTTC.

V gene TRBV7-2 combines with J gene TRBJ1-2; D is ambiguous. CDR1 and CDR2 (germline): SGHTA, FQGNSA. The CDR3 covers 14 residues. Trimming took off 4 bases at V and 6 bases at J, with 15 bases between the two ends. CDR3: CASSSTRGIDGYTF. The CDR3 nucleotides are TGTGCCAGCAGCTCCACCCGGGGAATAGATGGCTACACCTTC.

The chain recombines TRBV19 with TRBJ2-3, with 9 bases lining up with TRBD1. The ends lost 5 bases at V and 4 bases at J; junction bases unmatched: 4. This CDR3 region has 14 residues. Germline V gene sequence: CDR1 LNHDA, CDR2 SQIVND (reference sequence). The CDR3 DNA follows: TGTGCCAGTAGTGCCCGGGACAGGGCAGATACGCAGTATTTT. This gives the protein CASSARDRADTQYF.

The V gene is TRBV6-5, the J gene TRBJ2-7, with a weak D call TRBD2 (6 bases). This CDR3 spans 14 amino acids. Trimming left V 6 bases short and J 6 bases short, with 18 bases between. In germline, CDR1 is MNHEY, CDR2 SVGAGI. CDR3 loop: CASRDGSNFAEQYF. Written as DNA, the CDR3 is TGTGCCAGCAGGGACGGGAGCAACTTCGCCGAGCAGTACTTC.

J is TRBJ2-7 and V is TRBV7-2; TRBD1 aligns across 9 bases. The CDR3 is 15 amino acids. Germline V gene sequence: CDR1 SGHTA, CDR2 FQGNSA. With V trimmed by 0 bases and J by 5 bases, 5 bases remained unmatched. CDR3 DNA sequence: TGTGCCAGCAGCTTAGCAAGGACAGGGGATAACGAGCAGTACTTC. Its translation is CASSLARTGDNEQYF.